The 24 T cell receptor beta chains below come from one sample, sequenced in a study of ipilimumab plus nivolumab after autologous stem cell transplantation. TCRdb keeps only in-frame clones here, not all; method: immunoSEQ multiplex PCR. In the table there are 12,000 or so clones, about 75% of which are singletons. The specimen was PBMCs, collected in a trial of ipilimumab plus nivolumab as post-transplant consolidation. The receptors derive from a male donor with multiple myeloma.

This clone was counted a few times. The genes are TRBV20-1 and TRBJ2-7, with 7 bases lining up with TRBD2. This CDR3 has 11 amino acids. CDR1 and CDR2 (germline): DFQATT, SNEGSKA (reference sequence). J was trimmed by 6 bases and V by 6 bases; bases with no gene match: 5. CDR3 nucleotide sequence: TGCAGTGCGGTGAGGGAGGGCGAGCAGTACTTC. It codes for CSAVREGEQYF.

CDR3 sequence reads: CAISESLRWGNTEAFF. The CDR3 DNA follows: TGTGCCATCAGTGAGTCGTTACGCTGGGGGAACACTGAAGCTTTCTTT. This chain connects TRBV10-3 to TRBJ1-1; D unclear. CDR3 length: 16 residues. The germline V and J ends were trimmed by 0 bases and 1 base, with 12 bases remaining between them. The germline V gene encodes CDR1 ENHRY and CDR2 SYGVKD.

J is TRBJ1-2 and V is TRBV7-3; no definite D call. The CDR3 contains 13 residues. Germline assignment: CDR1 SGHTA and CDR2 FQGTGA. Trimming shortened V by 2 bases and J by 8 bases, and 12 bases separated the two germline ends. DNA for the CDR3: TGTGCCAGCAGCTTAGTATGGTCGAACGGCTACACCTTC. Translated, it gives CASSLVWSNGYTF.

The chain combines TRBV5-4 with TRBJ1-2; 9 bases fit TRBD1. V was clipped by 4 bases and J by 8 bases; unmatched bases: 12. Germline loops: CDR1 SGHNT, CDR2 YYREEE (reference sequence). CDR3 size: 15 residues. This chain's CDR3 is CASSLSGQGGLGYTF. CDR3 coding DNA: TGTGCCAGCAGCCTATCGGGACAGGGAGGGCTAGGCTACACCTTC. Full variable domain (outside the CDR3, taken from reference TRBV5-4 and TRBJ1-2): ETGVTQSPTHLIKTRGQQVTLRCSSQSGHNTVSWYQQALGQGPQFIFQYYREEENGRGNFPPRFSGLQFPNYSSELNVNALELDDSALYLCASSLSGQGGLGYTFGSGTRLTVV.

V and J are TRBV10-3 and TRBJ2-5; 9 bases fit TRBD2. This CDR3 has 14 residues. From germline, CDR1 is ENHRY and CDR2 SYGVKD. Trimming removed 5 bases from V and 4 bases from J; junction bases left unmatched: 5. The chain's CDR3 is CAISNLAGRETQYF. The CDR3 DNA is TGTGCCATCAGTAACCTAGCGGGGCGAGAGACCCAGTACTTC.

The J gene is TRBJ1-4, the V gene TRBV25-1; no firm D call. The ends were cut back, 2 bases at V and 4 bases at J, with 17 bases in the middle. Germline V gives CDR1 MGHDK, CDR2 SYGVNS. There are 17 residues in the CDR3. CDR3 coding DNA: TGTGCCAGCAGTGAAGCTTTAGACGAAATCGGTAATGAAAAACTGTTTTTT. Translation gives CASSEALDEIGNEKLFF.

With respect to this clone: One junction end does not reproduce the germline sequence, and a read error may be involved. The chain has TRBV5-3 and TRBJ2-7; D not certain. TRBV5-3 is an open reading frame, and its role is uncertain. The CDR3 sequence is 11 residues long. The CDR3 DNA reads TGTGCCAGCAGCTTGAACTACGAGCAGTACTTC. Protein sequence: CASSLNYEQYF.

There are a few counts of this clone. Other DNA sequences in this sample translate to the same CDR3. This chain uses TRBV2 with TRBJ2-1; D remains unclear. Trimming cost V 6 bases and J 8 bases, with 8 bases left between them. The CDR3 consists of 11 residues. Per germline, CDR1 SNHLY and CDR2 FYNNEI. The CDR3 loop reads CASSWYYEQFF. The CDR3 coding sequence is TGTGCCAGCAGCTGGTATTATGAGCAGTTCTTC.

This clone was seen only once. The chain recombines TRBV11-2 with TRBJ1-1, with 10 positions matching TRBD1. Germline V gene lookup returns CDR1 SGHAT and CDR2 FQNNGV. V shed 5 bases and J 4 bases; nucleotides not matched to a gene: 7. This CDR3 contains 15 residues. The CDR3 here is CASSPRTGGSTEAFF. The DNA for the CDR3 is TGTGCCAGCAGCCCCAGGACAGGGGGAAGCACTGAAGCTTTCTTT.

The chain combines TRBV4-2 with TRBJ1-6, with D perhaps matching TRBD1 (5 bases). Germline V CDR1 and CDR2: LGHNA, YNFKEQ. There are 16 residues in the CDR3. V was clipped by 0 bases and J by 11 bases, with 17 bases between them. CDR3 nucleotide sequence: TGTGCCAGCAGCCAAGAATGGGGCGGTTTATCGACACCCCTCCACTTT. As protein: CASSQEWGGLSTPLHF.

The chain has TRBV5-4 and TRBJ2-1; maybe TRBD2 (5 bases). V dropped 1 base and J dropped 4 bases, with 6 bases sitting between them. The CDR3 has 13 amino acids. The germline V gene encodes CDR1 SGHNT and CDR2 YYREEE (reference sequence). The chain's CDR3 is CASSLRGYNEQFF. The CDR3 nucleotides are TGTGCCAGCAGCTTGAGAGGGTACAATGAGCAGTTCTTC.

The chain couples TRBV19 to TRBJ1-2; no firm D call. The CDR3 contains 13 residues. Germline V gives CDR1 LNHDA, CDR2 SQIVND (reference sequence). V lost 5 bases and J lost 5, with 12 bases in between. CDR3 residues: CASSATGGYGYTF. The CDR3 DNA is TGTGCCAGTAGTGCGACGGGAGGTTATGGCTACACCTTC.

This clone was counted a few times. The J gene is TRBJ2-1, the V gene TRBV7-8; possibly TRBD1 for D (6 bases). The V gene lost 2 bases and the J gene lost 1 base, with 12 bases spanning the gap. Germline V CDR1 and CDR2: SGHVS, FQNEAQ. There are 16 residues in the CDR3. The CDR3 sequence: CASSLYRERSYNEQFF. The CDR3 DNA reads as TGTGCCAGCAGCTTATACAGGGAAAGGTCCTACAATGAGCAGTTCTTC.

V gene TRBV5-6 combines with J gene TRBJ1-4, with 7 bases aligning to TRBD1. The CDR3 has 16 amino acids. With V trimmed by 4 bases and J by 8 bases, 14 bases remained unmatched. Germline CDR1 SGHDT, CDR2 YYEEEE. The CDR3 spells CASSDGYGTVGEKLFF. CDR3 bases: TGTGCCAGCAGCGACGGATACGGGACAGTAGGCGAAAAACTGTTTTTT.

The chain joins TRBV5-4 to TRBJ2-7, with no clear D. Between the trimmed V and J ends, which lost 3 bases and 3 bases, there was a span of 19 bases. In germline, CDR1 is SGHNT, CDR2 YYREEE (reference sequence). The CDR3 runs 16 residues. In DNA form, the CDR3 reads TGTGCCAGCAGCTCGAAAATAGGCGCAAGGTACTACGAGCAGTACTTC. Its protein product is CASSSKIGARYYEQYF.

The CDR3 nucleotides read TGTGCCAGCAGTGCCCTAACGGGGACAGATACGCAGTATTTT. Protein: CASSALTGTDTQYF. This chain links TRBV14 with TRBJ2-3; a weak D match, TRBD2 (5 bases). This CDR3 region has 14 residues. Per germline, CDR1 SGHDN and CDR2 FVKESK. V was trimmed by 6 bases and J by 3 bases, leaving 13 bases between them.

The chain links TRBV13 to TRBJ2-5; 7 nucleotides line up with TRBD2. Per germline, CDR1 PRHDT and CDR2 FYEKMQ (reference sequence). V trimming: 8 bases; J trimming: 4 bases; junction bases outside the gene matches: 10. CDR3 size: 14 residues. This chain's CDR3 is CASAFPGGPETQYF. CDR3 coding DNA: TGTGCCAGCGCCTTCCCGGGGGGTCCAGAGACCCAGTACTTC.

This rearrangement joins TRBV7-3 to TRBJ2-2; D uncertain. The V gene lost 1 base and the J gene lost 2 bases, with 11 bases spanning the gap. This CDR3 is built from 16 residues. In germline, CDR1 is SGHTA, CDR2 FQGTGA. The CDR3 DNA is TGTGCCAGCAGCTTAATGGCCCCAGAAAACACCGGGGAGCTGTTTTTT. This sequence encodes CASSLMAPENTGELFF. Combining the CDR3 with reference TRBV7-3 and TRBJ2-2 gives the whole variable domain GAGVSQTPSNKVTEKGKYVELRCDPISGHTALYWYRQSLGQGPEFLIYFQGTGAADDSGLPNDRFFAVRPEGSVSTLKIQRTERGDSAVYLCASSLMAPENTGELFFGEGSRLTVL.

The V and J genes are TRBV6-5 and TRBJ1-5; TRBD1 is a possible D gene (5 bases). The CDR3 loop spans 13 amino acids. Trimming shortened V by 2 bases and J by 4 bases, and 6 bases separated the two germline ends. Germline loops: CDR1 MNHEY, CDR2 SVGAGI. The DNA of the CDR3 is TGTGCCAGCAGTTACGGGGGAAATCAGCCCCAGCATTTT. Translated, it gives CASSYGGNQPQHF.

This rearrangement joins TRBV25-1 to TRBJ1-2; no definite D call. This CDR3 spans 13 amino acids. The germline gives CDR1 MGHDK, CDR2 SYGVNS. Deletions cut 4 bases from V and 4 bases from J, with 10 bases between. The CDR3, as DNA: TGTGCCAGCAGTGCGGCGAGCCTCTATGGCTACACCTTC. Amino acid sequence: CASSAASLYGYTF.

The genes are TRBV7-9 and TRBJ2-3; either TRBD1 or TRBD2 may fit D (5 bases each). V was shortened by 5 bases and J by 4 bases, with 22 bases between the two germline ends. Germline V gene data show CDR1 as SEHNR and CDR2 as FQNEAQ (reference sequence). CDR3 size: 17 residues. This chain's CDR3 is CASSRGEGRFGPDTQYF. The CDR3 coding sequence is TGTGCCAGCAGCCGAGGAGAGGGACGATTTGGGCCAGATACGCAGTATTTT.

The chain recombines TRBV13 with TRBJ2-1; possible D gene TRBD2, 7 bases. CDR1 and CDR2 from the germline V gene are PRHDT and FYEKMQ (reference sequence). Trimming took off 0 bases at V and 4 bases at J, with 10 bases between the two ends. This CDR3 spans 15 amino acids. The chain's CDR3 is CASSLGRGRYNEQFF. CDR3 DNA sequence: TGTGCCAGCAGCTTAGGGCGGGGGCGTTACAATGAGCAGTTCTTC.

The chain employs TRBV5-5 and TRBJ1-1; maybe TRBD1 (6 bases). This CDR3 spans 13 amino acids. CDR1 and CDR2 (germline): SGHKS, YYEKEE (reference sequence). V gave up 6 bases and J gave up 3 bases, with 12 bases separating them. For the CDR3, the DNA is TGTGCCAGCAACACGGAGGGGGACACTGAAGCTTTCTTT. Translated: CASNTEGDTEAFF.

V is TRBV9 and J is TRBJ1-2; D unresolved. This CDR3 comprises 12 residues. Trimming took off 3 bases at V and 8 bases at J, with 11 bases between the two ends. Germline assignment: CDR1 SGDLS and CDR2 YYNGEE. The CDR3 DNA follows: TGTGCCAGCAGCGCCCTACAGTGGGGCTACACCTTC. It yields the protein CASSALQWGYTF.